This T cell receptor beta chain was sequenced for a study of radiotherapy plus CTLA-4 blockade in lung cancer. As for the study in general: With over 25% of patients having disease control, objective responses were seen in approximately 18%.

In germline, CDR1 is MNHEY, CDR2 SVGAGI. CDR3 length: 13 amino acids. Deletions cut 7 bases from V and 3 bases from J, with 12 bases between. Details on this clone: Its specificity is not known.

Only in-frame clones appear in the TCRdb table, and some are missing; sequencing was by immunoSEQ multiplex PCR. The sample carries about 45,000 clones, around 73% recorded once. Whole-study findings and limits: In blood, after radiotherapy plus ipilimumab, tumor-derived TCR clones expanded. Response was reportedly best predicted by early blood T cell clone dynamics, with interferon-beta.

The source of this sequence is a human donor with non-small cell lung cancer who had a complete response to radiotherapy plus ipilimumab. This chain connects TRBV6-5 to TRBJ2-5; a weak D match, TRBD2 (5 bases). This material consisted of peripheral blood, taken from a patient treated with radiotherapy plus ipilimumab. The CDR3 loop reads CASKRTSKETQYF. The CDR3, as DNA: TGTGCCAGCAAGCGGACCTCCAAAGAGACCCAGTACTTC.